The subject of this entry is one T cell receptor (beta chain). No antigen is known for it. With 60 Vbeta and 13 Jbeta primers, the PCR was carried out. Sequenced by immunoSEQ multiplex PCR; TCRdb stores in-frame clones only, minus some. The table lists around 130,000 clones, around 83% of them singletons. The record originates from a study of cytomegalovirus exposure and HLA in healthy donors. This CDR3 spans 12 amino acids. With 4 bases removed from V and 4 bases from J, the gap between germline ends came to 4 bases. Germline CDR1 reads LNHDA; CDR2 reads SQIVND (reference sequence). Regarding the study as a whole: Among TCR sequences, most were rare, though some public TCRs appeared in many donors. Later, an analysis showed that TCR beta chains associated with HLA were more clonally expanded than others that were equally common. Testing in vitro showed three CMV-associated chains specific for CMV antigens.

The sample consisted of PBMCs. This clonotype was obtained from a human donor in good health. The V and J genes are TRBV19 and TRBJ2-2; D not resolved. The CDR3 sequence: CASSTLTGELFF. CDR3 sequence (DNA): TGTGCCAGTAGTACCCTCACCGGGGAGCTGTTTTTT.